One and the same sample provided the 26 T cell receptor beta chains below, sequenced in a study of blood T cell repertoires in COVID-19. TCRdb's copy holds only in-frame clones and misses some; the assay was immunoSEQ multiplex PCR. The repertoire holds 84,000 or so clones, with 77% as singletons. Source material: peripheral blood. These receptors all come from a human donor in a cohort sampled during active COVID-19.

This clone came up a few times. CDR3 nucleotide sequence: TGTGCCAGCAGCCGTACTGACACAGATACGCAGTATTTT. Translating gives CASSRTDTDTQYF. The chain carries TRBV3-1 (or the pseudogene TRBV3-2) and TRBJ2-3; D remains unclear. The germline gives CDR1 LGHDT, CDR2 YNNKEL (reference sequence). Trimming pared 4 bases from V and 2 bases from J, leaving 7 bases between. The CDR3 has 13 residues.

V is TRBV7-3 and J is TRBJ2-5; 9 bases agree with TRBD1. Germline V gene sequence: CDR1 SGHTA, CDR2 FQGTGA. The CDR3 length is 13 residues. V was pared by 6 bases and J by 5 bases, with 4 bases of the junction left unmatched. CDR3 nucleotide sequence: TGTGCCAGCAGTAAGGGACAGGGTGAGACCCAGTACTTC. It is translated as CASSKGQGETQYF.

The chain recombines TRBV9 with TRBJ2-7; 11 nucleotides align to TRBD2. Germline CDR1 reads SGDLS; CDR2 reads YYNGEE. CDR3 length equals 16 residues. The V gene end was trimmed by 0 bases and the J gene end by 5 bases; junction bases not matched to a gene: 7. DNA for the CDR3: TGTGCCAGCAGCGTAGCGGGACTAGCGGCGGGCCACGAGCAGTACTTC. It codes for CASSVAGLAAGHEQYF.

The chain is built from TRBV15 and TRBJ2-5, with D tentatively TRBD2 (5 bases). This CDR3 is built from 13 residues. V lost 3 bases to trimming and J lost 2 bases, with 7 bases between them. CDR1 and CDR2 (germline): LNHNV, YYDKDF (reference sequence). The CDR3, as DNA: TGTGCCACCAGCAGCCGGGGACAAGAGACCCAGTACTTC. This gives the protein CATSSRGQETQYF. Together with reference TRBV15 and TRBJ2-5, the CDR3 gives the full variable domain: DAMVIQNPRYQVTQFGKPVTLSCSQTLNHNVMYWYQQKSSQAPKLLFHYYDKDFNNEADTPDNFQSRRPNTSFCFLDIRSPGLGDTAMYLCATSSRGQETQYFGPGTRLLVL.

The rearrangement joins TRBV27 to TRBJ1-2; 8 nucleotides line up with TRBD1. J was trimmed by 4 bases and V by 0 bases; bases with no gene match: 4. The CDR3 has 15 residues. Germline V gene sequence: CDR1 MNHEY, CDR2 SMNVEV (reference sequence). CDR3 amino acids: CASSLSRTGLYGYTF. The CDR3 DNA is TGTGCCAGCAGTTTATCTCGGACAGGGCTCTATGGCTACACCTTC.

This clone was detected once. The chain employs TRBV28 and TRBJ1-1, with D unresolved. This CDR3 is built from 14 residues. Trimming cost V 2 bases and J 1 base, with 8 bases left between them. CDR1 and CDR2 (germline): MDHEN, SYDVKM. CDR3 nucleotides: TGTGCCAGCAGTTTAGGAGGAAAGAACACTGAAGCTTTCTTT. Protein: CASSLGGKNTEAFF. The whole variable domain, filled in from reference TRBV28 and TRBJ1-1, reads DVKVTQSSRYLVKRTGEKVFLECVQDMDHENMFWYRQDPGLGLRLIYFSYDVKMKEKGDIPEGYSVSREKKERFSLILESASTNQTSMYLCASSLGGKNTEAFFGQGTRLTVV.

V is TRBV4-2 and J is TRBJ2-1, with TRBD2 as a possible D gene (5 bases). V lost 3 bases and J 0 bases, leaving 12 bases between the germline ends. The CDR3 is 16 residues long. Germline values: CDR1 LGHNA, CDR2 YNFKEQ. The CDR3 nucleotides read TGTGCCAGCAGCCATGCGAGCGGAAGCTCCTACAATGAGCAGTTCTTC. Its translation is CASSHASGSSYNEQFF.

This CDR3 reads CASSLDYFTYGYTF. The CDR3 nucleotides read TGTGCCAGCAGCTTGGACTATTTCACTTATGGCTACACCTTC. This chain uses TRBV7-9 with TRBJ1-2; no clear D gene. V shed 3 bases and J shed 5 bases, with 13 bases lying between them. The CDR3 loop spans 14 amino acids. Looked up from germline, CDR1 is SEHNR and CDR2 is FQNEAQ (reference sequence).

The chain recombines TRBV28 with TRBJ2-1; 9 bases are shared with TRBD1. CDR1 MDHEN and CDR2 SYDVKM come from the germline V gene. V was pared by 1 base and J by 13 bases, with 20 bases of the junction left unmatched. The CDR3 contains 18 residues. In DNA form, the CDR3 reads TGTGCCAGCAGTTTATTTAGGGGACAGGGCGGAAGGGGAATGAATCAGTTCTTC. It specifies CASSLFRGQGGRGMNQFF.

This chain joins TRBV5-1 and TRBJ2-2; 8 positions match TRBD1. CDR3 length: 16 residues. J was trimmed by 1 base and V by 4 bases; bases with no gene match: 6. CDR1 SGHRS and CDR2 YFSETQ come from the germline V gene. The CDR3: CASSITGTGNTGELFF. CDR3 sequence (DNA): TGCGCCAGCAGCATTACCGGGACAGGGAACACCGGGGAGCTGTTTTTT.

J is TRBJ2-7 and V is TRBV7-2; 9 nucleotides align to TRBD2. The germline CDR1 and CDR2 sequences are SGHTA and FQGNSA. This CDR3 region has 16 residues. V gave up 1 base and J gave up 2 bases; unmatched junction bases: 6. The CDR3 DNA reads TGTGCCAGCAGCTTAGGGTCGGCGGGGGGGACCTACGAGCAGTACTTC. Protein: CASSLGSAGGTYEQYF.

This chain links TRBV18 with TRBJ2-1; the match to TRBD2 covers 10 bases. The length of the CDR3 is 17 residues. Germline trimming cut 0 bases from V and 9 bases from J; bases unmatched to any gene: 11. The V gene's germline CDR1 is KGHSH and CDR2 LQKENI. CDR3 coding DNA: TGTGCCAGCTCACCACCGGGGACTAGCGCATATGTCCGTGAGCAGTTCTTC. Protein product: CASSPPGTSAYVREQFF.

The chain employs TRBV19 and TRBJ1-2; 7 bases line up with TRBD1. The CDR3 length is 15 residues. The germline gives CDR1 LNHDA, CDR2 SQIVND (reference sequence). J lost 4 bases, V lost 4 bases, and 9 bases had no gene match. CDR3 in DNA: TGTGCCAGTAGTAGCCTGGGACAGACATTCTATGGCTACACCTTC. It codes for CASSSLGQTFYGYTF.

This clone was detected ten times or more. The rearrangement links TRBV9 to TRBJ1-2; a possible D gene is TRBD1 (5 bases). V was pared by 0 bases and J by 3 bases, with 9 bases between. The CDR3 contains 14 residues. The germline V gene encodes CDR1 SGDLS and CDR2 YYNGEE. The CDR3 DNA follows: TGTGCCAGCAGCGTAGGGGACTTGGACTATGGCTACACCTTC. It translates to CASSVGDLDYGYTF. The variable domain in full, completed from reference TRBV9 and TRBJ1-2, reads DSGVTQTPKHLITATGQRVTLRCSPRSGDLSVYWYQQSLDQGLQFLIQYYNGEERAKGNILERFSAQQFPDLHSELNLSSLELGDSALYFCASSVGDLDYGYTFGSGTRLTVV.

This chain uses TRBV6-5 with TRBJ2-7, with 11 bases matching TRBD2. The germline CDR1 and CDR2 sequences are MNHEY and SVGAGI. The CDR3 covers 15 residues. V shed 5 bases, J shed 0 bases, and the junction held 3 bases outside the gene matches. In nucleotides, the CDR3 is TGTGCCAGCAGTCAACTAGCGGGGGACTCCTACGAGCAGTACTTC. This encodes CASSQLAGDSYEQYF.

The V and J genes are TRBV18 and TRBJ2-7, with 8 bases matching TRBD1. V lost 8 bases to trimming and J lost 10 bases; unmatched junction nucleotides: 7. This CDR3 spans 11 amino acids. Per germline, CDR1 KGHSH and CDR2 LQKENI. The DNA of the CDR3 is TGTGCCAGCCAAGGACAGGGCTTTCAGTACTTC. Amino acids: CASQGQGFQYF.

This rearrangement joins TRBV7-2 to TRBJ1-2; a possible D gene is TRBD1 (6 bases). This CDR3 is built from 14 residues. In germline, CDR1 is SGHTA, CDR2 FQGNSA. Between the trimmed V and J ends, which lost 4 bases and 4 bases, there was a span of 13 bases. The CDR3 is CASSSQGLSYGYTF. In DNA, the CDR3 is TGTGCCAGCAGCTCCCAGGGGTTGAGCTATGGCTACACCTTC.

This rearrangement joins TRBV19 to TRBJ2-7; TRBD1 matches at 7 bases. The CDR3 length is 14 residues. Unmatched junction bases numbered 10, after V lost 6 bases and J lost 5 bases. The germline V gene encodes CDR1 LNHDA and CDR2 SQIVND (reference sequence). CDR3 region: CASSIQRGPHEQYF. The CDR3 coding sequence is TGTGCCAGTAGCATACAAAGGGGGCCCCACGAGCAGTACTTC. Filled out from reference TRBV19 and TRBJ2-7, the complete variable domain reads DGGITQSPKYLFRKEGQNVTLSCEQNLNHDAMYWYRQDPGQGLRLIYYSQIVNDFQKGDIAEGYSVSREKKESFPLTVTSAQKNPTAFYLCASSIQRGPHEQYFGPGTRLTVT.

The V call is TRBV5-1, the J call TRBJ2-5, with 9 bases that match TRBD1. V shed 3 bases and J 5 bases; nucleotides not matched to a gene: 5. CDR1 is SGHRS, CDR2 YFSETQ, per germline. The CDR3 is 14 amino acids. The CDR3 DNA follows: TGCGCCAGCAGCTCCCCCGGGACAGGGGAGACCCAGTACTTC. This codes for CASSSPGTGETQYF.

This clone was found a few times. V usage is TRBV2 and J usage is TRBJ2-1, with 7 bases matching TRBD2. Germline assignment: CDR1 SNHLY and CDR2 FYNNEI. V was clipped by 4 bases and J by 2 bases; unmatched bases: 5. The CDR3 is made up of 15 amino acids. CDR3 sequence (DNA): TGTGCCAGCAGTGCCCTGGGGGGGGCCTACAATGAGCAGTTCTTC. This codes for CASSALGGAYNEQFF.

This clone was observed a few times. The chain is built from TRBV19 and TRBJ2-7, with TRBD1 matching over 9 bases. This CDR3 contains 14 residues. CDR1 and CDR2 from the germline V gene are LNHDA and SQIVND (reference sequence). V shed 4 bases and J 5 bases; nucleotides not matched to a gene: 6. CDR3 residues: CASSTRTGVHEQYF. The CDR3 region has the DNA TGTGCCAGTAGTACCCGGACAGGGGTCCACGAGCAGTACTTC.

The V and J genes are TRBV29-1 and TRBJ2-2; TRBD2 is a possible D gene (6 bases). The CDR3 is 14 amino acids. The germline gives CDR1 SQVTM, CDR2 ANQGSEA. V dropped 5 bases and J dropped 7 bases, with 17 bases sitting between them. The chain's CDR3 is CSVWEEGRSGELFF. The CDR3, as DNA: TGCAGCGTTTGGGAGGAGGGAAGGAGCGGGGAGCTGTTTTTT.

This sequence joins TRBV24-1 and TRBJ1-4, with 7 bases aligning to TRBD1. CDR1 KGHDR and CDR2 SFDVKD come from the germline V gene. Losses at the gene ends were 4 bases for V and 4 bases for J; bases not matched to a gene: 5. This CDR3 comprises 15 residues. The CDR3 loop reads CATSEGQGVNEKLFF. CDR3 bases: TGTGCCACCAGTGAGGGGCAGGGGGTTAATGAAAAACTGTTTTTT.

This sequence joins TRBV10-3 and TRBJ2-4; unclear D gene. The CDR3 sequence is 14 residues long. In germline, CDR1 is ENHRY, CDR2 SYGVKD. V was cut by 5 bases and J by 0 bases, with 8 bases left in between. DNA for the CDR3: TGTGCCATCAGTCCCACAGAAGCCAAAAACATTCAGTACTTC. Protein sequence: CAISPTEAKNIQYF.

The chain couples TRBV6-6 to TRBJ2-7, with a possible D match to TRBD1 (6 bases). This CDR3 comprises 12 residues. Germline assignment: CDR1 MNHNY and CDR2 SVGAGI (reference sequence). Trimming removed 8 bases from V and 4 bases from J, with 12 bases in between. Written as DNA, the CDR3 is TGTGCCAGCGCCAGGGGTTGGTACGAGCAGTACTTC. Amino acids: CASARGWYEQYF.

The chain combines TRBV10-3 with TRBJ1-5; 7 bases are shared with TRBD1. J lost 3 bases, V lost 2 bases, and 7 bases had no gene match. CDR1 is ENHRY, CDR2 SYGVKD, per germline. The CDR3 extends over 16 amino acids. CDR3 residues: CAISEPTGTDNQPQHF. CDR3 in DNA: TGTGCCATCAGTGAGCCTACTGGGACAGACAATCAGCCCCAGCATTTT.